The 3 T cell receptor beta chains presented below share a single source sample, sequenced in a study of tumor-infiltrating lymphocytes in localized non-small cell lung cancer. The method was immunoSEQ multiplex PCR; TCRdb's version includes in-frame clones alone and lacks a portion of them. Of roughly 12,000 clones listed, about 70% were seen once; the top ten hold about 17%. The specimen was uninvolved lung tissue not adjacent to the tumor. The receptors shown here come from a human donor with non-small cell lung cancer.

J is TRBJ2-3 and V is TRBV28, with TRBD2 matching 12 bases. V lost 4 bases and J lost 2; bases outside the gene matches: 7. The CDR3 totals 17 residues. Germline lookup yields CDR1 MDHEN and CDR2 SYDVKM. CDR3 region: CASSYPRTSGITDTQYF. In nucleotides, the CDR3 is TGTGCCAGCAGTTACCCCCGGACTAGCGGGATCACAGATACGCAGTATTTT.

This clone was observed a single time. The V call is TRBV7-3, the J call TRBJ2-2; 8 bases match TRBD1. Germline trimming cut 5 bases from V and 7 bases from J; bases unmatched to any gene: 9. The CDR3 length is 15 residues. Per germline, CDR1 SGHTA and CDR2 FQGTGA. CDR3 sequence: CASSPPGGDGGELFF. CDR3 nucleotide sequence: TGTGCCAGCAGCCCTCCAGGGGGCGACGGCGGGGAGCTGTTTTTT.

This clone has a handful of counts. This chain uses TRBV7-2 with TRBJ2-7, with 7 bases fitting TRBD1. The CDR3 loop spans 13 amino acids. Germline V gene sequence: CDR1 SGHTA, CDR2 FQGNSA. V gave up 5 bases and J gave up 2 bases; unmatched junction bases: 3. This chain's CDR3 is CASSLDRTYEQYF. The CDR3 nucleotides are TGTGCCAGCAGCCTGGACAGGACCTACGAGCAGTACTTC.